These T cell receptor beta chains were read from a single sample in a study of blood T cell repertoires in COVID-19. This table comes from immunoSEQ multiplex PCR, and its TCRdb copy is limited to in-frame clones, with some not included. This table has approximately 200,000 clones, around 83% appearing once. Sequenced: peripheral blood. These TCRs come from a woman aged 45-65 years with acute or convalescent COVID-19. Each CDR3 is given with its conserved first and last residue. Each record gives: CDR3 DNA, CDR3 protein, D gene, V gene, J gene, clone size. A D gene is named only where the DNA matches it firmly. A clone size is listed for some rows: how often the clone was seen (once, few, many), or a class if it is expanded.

CDR3nt: TGTGCCAGCAGTCCTAAACCGGGACACCACGGCTCCTACGAGCAGTACTTC; CDR3aa: CASSPKPGHHGSYEQYF; d_gene: NA; v_gene: TRBV28; j_gene: TRBJ2-7; abundance: NA
CDR3nt: TGTGCCAGCAGCTCGGACAGCAGAGCTTATGGCTACACCTTC; CDR3aa: CASSSDSRAYGYTF; d_gene: NA; v_gene: TRBV28; j_gene: TRBJ1-2; abundance: NA
CDR3nt: TGTGCCAGCAGGAGGACACCCGCTAACTATGGCTACACCTTC; CDR3aa: CASRRTPANYGYTF; d_gene: NA; v_gene: TRBV28; j_gene: TRBJ1-2; abundance: NA
CDR3nt: TGCGCCAGCAGCCAAGACGGACTCTATGGCTACACCTTC; CDR3aa: CASSQDGLYGYTF; d_gene: NA; v_gene: TRBV4-1; j_gene: TRBJ1-2; abundance: few
CDR3nt: TGTGCCAGCAGCTTAGGTGCGGGGTCACCCCTCCACTTT; CDR3aa: CASSLGAGSPLHF; d_gene: NA; v_gene: TRBV7-9; j_gene: TRBJ1-6; abundance: NA
CDR3nt: TGTGCCAGCAGCCGGGTGGGGGGTTCCTACGAGCAGTACTTC; CDR3aa: CASSRVGGSYEQYF; d_gene: NA; v_gene: TRBV7-2; j_gene: TRBJ2-7; abundance: NA
CDR3nt: TGTGCCAGCAGCTCCCCGCGCGTAAACACCATATATTTT; CDR3aa: CASSSPRVNTIYF; d_gene: NA; v_gene: TRBV7-2; j_gene: TRBJ1-3; abundance: once
CDR3nt: TGTGCCAGCAGTTACAGGACAGGCTACGAGCAGTACTTC; CDR3aa: CASSYRTGYEQYF; d_gene: TRBD1; v_gene: TRBV6-2/TRBV6-3; j_gene: TRBJ2-7; abundance: NA
CDR3nt: TGTGCCAGCCTTGGCACGACTAGCGGGAGAAACAATGAGCAGTTCTTC; CDR3aa: CASLGTTSGRNNEQFF; d_gene: TRBD2; v_gene: TRBV3-1/TRBV3-2; j_gene: TRBJ2-1; abundance: NA
CDR3nt: TGTGCCACCAACGGGGTCCTAGAAAAACTGTTTTTT; CDR3aa: CATNGVLEKLFF; d_gene: NA; v_gene: TRBV12-3/TRBV12-4; j_gene: TRBJ1-4; abundance: NA
CDR3nt: TGTGCCAGCAGCAAGGCGGGGGGGCCAGGCACAGATACGCAGTATTTT; CDR3aa: CASSKAGGPGTDTQYF; d_gene: TRBD2; v_gene: TRBV7-3; j_gene: TRBJ2-3; abundance: NA
CDR3nt: TGTGCCACCAGCAGGGGGGGAGGCGGGGGAAGCTACGAGCAGTACTTC; CDR3aa: CATSRGGGGGSYEQYF; d_gene: TRBD2; v_gene: TRBV15; j_gene: TRBJ2-7; abundance: once
CDR3nt: TGTGCCAGCAGCGCCGGGACAGGGGGCTACGAGCAGTACTTC; CDR3aa: CASSAGTGGYEQYF; d_gene: TRBD1; v_gene: TRBV7-2; j_gene: TRBJ2-7; abundance: NA
CDR3nt: TGCGCCAGCAGCCCCGGGGGGCCTGACACAGATACGCAGTATTTT; CDR3aa: CASSPGGPDTDTQYF; d_gene: NA; v_gene: TRBV5-1; j_gene: TRBJ2-3; abundance: NA
CDR3nt: TGTGCCAGCAGCCAAGGGGGTAGCGGGAGGACTCCCTACGAGCAGTACTTC; CDR3aa: CASSQGGSGRTPYEQYF; d_gene: TRBD2; v_gene: TRBV4-2; j_gene: TRBJ2-7; abundance: NA
CDR3nt: TGTGCCAGTAGTATCCCAGGGGAGGGAGTAGTGCCCCAGCATTTT; CDR3aa: CASSIPGEGVVPQHF; d_gene: NA; v_gene: TRBV19; j_gene: TRBJ1-5; abundance: once
CDR3nt: TGTGCCAGCAGACAGGGAAGCAATCAGCCCCAGCATTTT; CDR3aa: CASRQGSNQPQHF; d_gene: NA; v_gene: TRBV28; j_gene: TRBJ1-5; abundance: NA
CDR3nt: TGTGCCAGCAGCTCTTACAGGGACTATGGCTACACCTTC; CDR3aa: CASSSYRDYGYTF; d_gene: NA; v_gene: TRBV7-9; j_gene: TRBJ1-2; abundance: NA
CDR3nt: TGTGCCAGCAGGGCGACAGGGGGCGGACAGCCCCAGCATTTT; CDR3aa: CASRATGGGQPQHF; d_gene: TRBD1; v_gene: TRBV28; j_gene: TRBJ1-5; abundance: NA
CDR3nt: TGTGCCAGCAGTTTAATCCGAGGCCCTGGCTACACCTTC; CDR3aa: CASSLIRGPGYTF; d_gene: NA; v_gene: TRBV28; j_gene: TRBJ1-2; abundance: NA
CDR3nt: TGTGCCAGTAGTTTAGGACTAGCGGGGTCCTACAATGAGCAGTTCTTC; CDR3aa: CASSLGLAGSYNEQFF; d_gene: TRBD2; v_gene: TRBV19; j_gene: TRBJ2-1; abundance: NA
CDR3nt: TGTGCCTGGAGTCGGGATTCACCCCTCCACTTT; CDR3aa: CAWSRDSPLHF; d_gene: NA; v_gene: TRBV30; j_gene: TRBJ1-6; abundance: NA
CDR3nt: TGCGCCAGCAGCTCGAATCAGGGGGCTGGCGAAGCTTTCTTT; CDR3aa: CASSSNQGAGEAFF; d_gene: TRBD1; v_gene: TRBV5-1; j_gene: TRBJ1-1; abundance: NA
CDR3nt: TGTGCCAGCGAGGGACTCATGAACACTGAAGCTTTCTTT; CDR3aa: CASEGLMNTEAFF; d_gene: NA; v_gene: TRBV28; j_gene: TRBJ1-1; abundance: NA
CDR3nt: TGCGCCAGCAGCAAGGGACTAGCGGGGGGGCGGGCCTACGAGCAGTACTTC; CDR3aa: CASSKGLAGGRAYEQYF; d_gene: TRBD2; v_gene: TRBV4-3; j_gene: TRBJ2-7; abundance: few
CDR3nt: TGTGCCACCAGCAGCCCCTGGGGCCTCTCTAGCACAGATACGCAGTATTTT; CDR3aa: CATSSPWGLSSTDTQYF; d_gene: NA; v_gene: TRBV15; j_gene: TRBJ2-3; abundance: NA
CDR3nt: TGCGCCAGCAGCCCGGCCTGGGTAAGCGGGACAGATACGCAGTATTTT; CDR3aa: CASSPAWVSGTDTQYF; d_gene: NA; v_gene: TRBV5-1; j_gene: TRBJ2-3; abundance: NA
CDR3nt: TGTGCCAGCAGCTTGGGACAGGGGAACCCCTACGAGCAGTACTTC; CDR3aa: CASSLGQGNPYEQYF; d_gene: TRBD1; v_gene: TRBV5-6; j_gene: TRBJ2-7; abundance: NA
CDR3nt: TGTGCCACCAGTGATTTGCCCGGACAGGGACAAGAGACCCAGTACTTC; CDR3aa: CATSDLPGQGQETQYF; d_gene: TRBD1; v_gene: TRBV24-1; j_gene: TRBJ2-5; abundance: NA
CDR3nt: TGTGCCAGCAGTGGGGGGCTCCAGGGCCTGACTCTCTACGAGCAGTACTTC; CDR3aa: CASSGGLQGLTLYEQYF; d_gene: NA; v_gene: TRBV6-1; j_gene: TRBJ2-7; abundance: NA
CDR3nt: TGTGCCAGCAGCTATCCGGGCGAGCAGTACTTC; CDR3aa: CASSYPGEQYF; d_gene: NA; v_gene: TRBV2; j_gene: TRBJ2-7; abundance: NA
CDR3nt: TGTGCCAGCAGTTATTCCCTACTAGCGGGGTTGGAGACCCAGTACTTC; CDR3aa: CASSYSLLAGLETQYF; d_gene: TRBD2; v_gene: TRBV6-6; j_gene: TRBJ2-5; abundance: NA
CDR3nt: TGTGCCAGCAGTTTACTGCAGGGAGAGACCCAGTACTTC; CDR3aa: CASSLLQGETQYF; d_gene: NA; v_gene: TRBV12-3/TRBV12-4; j_gene: TRBJ2-5; abundance: few
CDR3nt: TGTGCTAGCAGCTCTGGGACTAGCGACTCCCAAGAGACCCAGTACTTC; CDR3aa: CASSSGTSDSQETQYF; d_gene: TRBD2; v_gene: TRBV7-7; j_gene: TRBJ2-5; abundance: NA
CDR3nt: TGTGCCACCCACCCAGGAGGGCTACACGAGCAGTACTTC; CDR3aa: CATHPGGLHEQYF; d_gene: NA; v_gene: TRBV6-5; j_gene: TRBJ2-7; abundance: NA
CDR3nt: TGTGCCAGCAGCTCCAGACCGGGGGATTCCTATGGCTACACCTTC; CDR3aa: CASSSRPGDSYGYTF; d_gene: NA; v_gene: TRBV7-3; j_gene: TRBJ1-2; abundance: NA
CDR3nt: TGCGCCAGCAGCCAAGGAACGACAGGGATTAACTATGGCTACACCTTC; CDR3aa: CASSQGTTGINYGYTF; d_gene: TRBD1; v_gene: TRBV5-1; j_gene: TRBJ1-2; abundance: NA
CDR3nt: TGTGCCAGCAGCCTTGGCGCCAAAAACATTCAGTACTTC; CDR3aa: CASSLGAKNIQYF; d_gene: NA; v_gene: TRBV7-2; j_gene: TRBJ2-4; abundance: NA
CDR3nt: TGTGCCAGCAGCCCGAGCCTCGGACTCGGCAACGAGCAGTACTTC; CDR3aa: CASSPSLGLGNEQYF; d_gene: NA; v_gene: TRBV9; j_gene: TRBJ2-7; abundance: NA
CDR3nt: TGTGCCAGCAGCTTAGAAGCGGGAGGCGCCGGGGGTGAGCAGTTCTTC; CDR3aa: CASSLEAGGAGGEQFF; d_gene: TRBD2; v_gene: TRBV7-2; j_gene: TRBJ2-1; abundance: NA
CDR3nt: TGTGCCAGCAGCTCCCCTCTTGGAGCACTAAGAGAGACCCAGTACTTC; CDR3aa: CASSSPLGALRETQYF; d_gene: NA; v_gene: TRBV28; j_gene: TRBJ2-5; abundance: NA
CDR3nt: TGTGCCAGCAGCCAACTCTCGGGGGTTGGTGAAAAACTGTTTTTT; CDR3aa: CASSQLSGVGEKLFF; d_gene: NA; v_gene: TRBV3-1/TRBV3-2; j_gene: TRBJ1-4; abundance: NA
CDR3nt: TGTGCCAGCAGCTTTAGAGGTACCGGGGGTGAGCAGTTCTTC; CDR3aa: CASSFRGTGGEQFF; d_gene: NA; v_gene: TRBV7-2; j_gene: TRBJ2-1; abundance: NA
CDR3nt: TGTGCCAGCATCATAACGGGGGGGAGGAATGAGCAGTTCTTC; CDR3aa: CASIITGGRNEQFF; d_gene: TRBD2; v_gene: TRBV7-2; j_gene: TRBJ2-1; abundance: NA
CDR3nt: TGTGCCAGCAGCTTAATAGGGGGAAGCGACACAGATACGCAGTATTTT; CDR3aa: CASSLIGGSDTDTQYF; d_gene: NA; v_gene: TRBV7-9; j_gene: TRBJ2-3; abundance: NA
CDR3nt: TGTGCCAGTAGTATGGCTTTCCGGGGGGACAATCAGCCCCAGCATTTT; CDR3aa: CASSMAFRGDNQPQHF; d_gene: NA; v_gene: TRBV19; j_gene: TRBJ1-5; abundance: NA
CDR3nt: TGTGCCAGCAGCCAAGACAGGGTCTCAGGAAACACCATATATTTT; CDR3aa: CASSQDRVSGNTIYF; d_gene: NA; v_gene: TRBV3-1/TRBV3-2; j_gene: TRBJ1-3; abundance: NA
CDR3nt: TGTGCCAGCAGCTTAGGACTCAGACAAGAGACCCAGTACTTC; CDR3aa: CASSLGLRQETQYF; d_gene: NA; v_gene: TRBV7-2; j_gene: TRBJ2-5; abundance: NA
CDR3nt: TGTGCCAGCAGCGTATCGTCATTGGGGCAGGGGGAAGCTTTCTTT; CDR3aa: CASSVSSLGQGEAFF; d_gene: NA; v_gene: TRBV9; j_gene: TRBJ1-1; abundance: NA
CDR3nt: TGTGCCAGCAGTCACTACGGATACGAGCAGTACTTC; CDR3aa: CASSHYGYEQYF; d_gene: NA; v_gene: TRBV7-6; j_gene: TRBJ2-7; abundance: NA
CDR3nt: TGTGCCAGCAGCCGGGATGGTTACGAGCAGTACTTC; CDR3aa: CASSRDGYEQYF; d_gene: NA; v_gene: TRBV7-9; j_gene: TRBJ2-7; abundance: NA